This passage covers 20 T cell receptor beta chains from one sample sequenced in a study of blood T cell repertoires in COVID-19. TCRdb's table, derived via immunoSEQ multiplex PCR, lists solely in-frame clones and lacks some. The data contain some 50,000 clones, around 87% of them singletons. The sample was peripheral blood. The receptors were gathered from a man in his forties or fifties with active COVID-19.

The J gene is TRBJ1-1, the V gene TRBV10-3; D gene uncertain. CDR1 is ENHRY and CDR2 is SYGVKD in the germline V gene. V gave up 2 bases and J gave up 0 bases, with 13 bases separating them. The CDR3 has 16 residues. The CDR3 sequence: CAISESRGTMNTEAFF. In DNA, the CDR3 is TGTGCCATCAGTGAGAGTCGAGGAACCATGAACACTGAAGCTTTCTTT.

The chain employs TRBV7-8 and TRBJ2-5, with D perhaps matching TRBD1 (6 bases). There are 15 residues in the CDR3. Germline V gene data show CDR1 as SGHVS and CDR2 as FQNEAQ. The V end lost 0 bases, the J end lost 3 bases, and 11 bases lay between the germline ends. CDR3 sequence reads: CASSLANRVKETQYF. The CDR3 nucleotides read TGTGCCAGCAGCTTAGCTAACAGGGTTAAAGAGACCCAGTACTTC. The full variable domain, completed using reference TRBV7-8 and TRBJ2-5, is GAGVSQSPRYKVAKRGQDVALRCDPISGHVSLFWYQQALGQGPEFLTYFQNEAQLDKSGLPSDRFFAERPEGSVSTLKIQRTQQEDSAVYLCASSLANRVKETQYFGPGTRLLVL.

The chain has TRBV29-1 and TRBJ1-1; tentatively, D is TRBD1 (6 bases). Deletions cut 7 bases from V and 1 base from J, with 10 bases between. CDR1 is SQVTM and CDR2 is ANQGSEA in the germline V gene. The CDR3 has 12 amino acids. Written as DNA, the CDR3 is TGCAGCGGAGGACAGAGGAACACTGAAGCTTTCTTT. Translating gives CSGGQRNTEAFF. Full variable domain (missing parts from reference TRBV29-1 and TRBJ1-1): SAVISQKPSRDICQRGTSLTIQCQVDSQVTMMFWYRQQPGQSLTLIATANQGSEATYESGFVIDKFPISRPNLTFSTLTVSNMSPEDSSIYLCSGGQRNTEAFFGQGTRLTVV.

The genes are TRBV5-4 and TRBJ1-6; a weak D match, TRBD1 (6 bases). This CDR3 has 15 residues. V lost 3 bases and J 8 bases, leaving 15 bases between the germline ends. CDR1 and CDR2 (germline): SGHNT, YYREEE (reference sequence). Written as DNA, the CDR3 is TGTGCCAGCAGCTCCCAGGGGAACAGTTATTCACCCCTCCACTTT. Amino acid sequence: CASSSQGNSYSPLHF.

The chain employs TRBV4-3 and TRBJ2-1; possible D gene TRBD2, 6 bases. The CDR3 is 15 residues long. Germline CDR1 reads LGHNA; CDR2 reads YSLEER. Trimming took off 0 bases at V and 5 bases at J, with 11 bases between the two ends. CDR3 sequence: CASSQEQLANNEQFF. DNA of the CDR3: TGCGCCAGCAGCCAAGAGCAACTAGCCAACAATGAGCAGTTCTTC.

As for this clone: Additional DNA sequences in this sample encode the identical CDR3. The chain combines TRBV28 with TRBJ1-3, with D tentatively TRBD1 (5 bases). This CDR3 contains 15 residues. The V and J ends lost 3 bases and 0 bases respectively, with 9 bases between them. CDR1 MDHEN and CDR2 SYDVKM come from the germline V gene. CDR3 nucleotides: TGTGCCAGCAGTTTTGGGGGGAGCTCTGGAAACACCATATATTTT. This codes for CASSFGGSSGNTIYF.

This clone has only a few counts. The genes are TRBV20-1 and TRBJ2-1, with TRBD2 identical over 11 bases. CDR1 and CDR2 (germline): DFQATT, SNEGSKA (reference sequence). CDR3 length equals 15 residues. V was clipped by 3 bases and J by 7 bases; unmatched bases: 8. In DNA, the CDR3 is TGCAGTGCTAGTGGGACTAGCGGTACAGGTAATGAGCAGTTCTTC. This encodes CSASGTSGTGNEQFF.

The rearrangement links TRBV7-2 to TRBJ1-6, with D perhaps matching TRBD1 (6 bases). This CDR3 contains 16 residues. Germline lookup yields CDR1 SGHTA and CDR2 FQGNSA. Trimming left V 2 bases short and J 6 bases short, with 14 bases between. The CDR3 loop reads CASSLTGTRSNSPLHF. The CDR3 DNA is TGTGCCAGCAGCTTAACCGGGACACGGTCTAATTCACCCCTCCACTTT. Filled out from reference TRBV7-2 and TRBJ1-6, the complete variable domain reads GAGVSQSPSNKVTEKGKDVELRCDPISGHTALYWYRQSLGQGLEFLIYFQGNSAPDKSGLPSDRFSAERTGGSVSTLTIQRTQQEDSAVYLCASSLTGTRSNSPLHFGNGTRLTVT.

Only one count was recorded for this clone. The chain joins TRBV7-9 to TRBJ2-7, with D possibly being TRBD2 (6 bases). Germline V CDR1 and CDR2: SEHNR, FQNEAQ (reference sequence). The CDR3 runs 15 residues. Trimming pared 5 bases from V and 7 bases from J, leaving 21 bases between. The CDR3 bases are TGTGCCAGCAGCCCGGCGGGACTCCCCGTGGGGGAGCAGTACTTC. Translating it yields CASSPAGLPVGEQYF.

In nucleotides, the CDR3 is TGTGCCAGCAGTTTAGGGCACAACACTGAAGCTTTCTTT. This sequence encodes CASSLGHNTEAFF. The chain uses TRBV12-3 or TRBV12-4 and TRBJ1-1; D remains unclear. CDR3 size: 13 residues. Trimming cost V 1 base and J 2 bases, with 5 bases left between them.

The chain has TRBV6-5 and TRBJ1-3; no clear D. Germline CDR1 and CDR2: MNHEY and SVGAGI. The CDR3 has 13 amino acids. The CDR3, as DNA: TGTGCGGTGGACCCCGGGAGGCGAAACACCATATATTTT. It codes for CAVDPGRRNTIYF.

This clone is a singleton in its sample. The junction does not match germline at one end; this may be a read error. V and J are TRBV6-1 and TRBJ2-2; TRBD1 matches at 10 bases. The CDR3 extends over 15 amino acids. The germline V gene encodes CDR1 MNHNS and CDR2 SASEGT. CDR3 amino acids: CASREDRGPSGELFF. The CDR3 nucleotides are TGTGCCAGCAGGGAAGACAGGGGGCCCTCCGGGGAGCTGTTTTTT.

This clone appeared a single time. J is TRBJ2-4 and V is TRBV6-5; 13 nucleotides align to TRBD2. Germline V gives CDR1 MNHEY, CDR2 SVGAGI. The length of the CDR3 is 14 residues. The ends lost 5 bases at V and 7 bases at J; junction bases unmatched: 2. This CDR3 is CASSTSGRGNIQYF. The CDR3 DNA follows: TGTGCCAGCAGTACTAGCGGGAGGGGGAACATTCAGTACTTC.

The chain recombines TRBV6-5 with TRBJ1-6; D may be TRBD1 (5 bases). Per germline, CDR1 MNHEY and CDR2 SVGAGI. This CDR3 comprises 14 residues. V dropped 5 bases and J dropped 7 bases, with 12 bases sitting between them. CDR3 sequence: CASSPDRLNSPLHF. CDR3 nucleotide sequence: TGTGCCAGCAGTCCCGACAGATTAAATTCACCCCTCCACTTT.

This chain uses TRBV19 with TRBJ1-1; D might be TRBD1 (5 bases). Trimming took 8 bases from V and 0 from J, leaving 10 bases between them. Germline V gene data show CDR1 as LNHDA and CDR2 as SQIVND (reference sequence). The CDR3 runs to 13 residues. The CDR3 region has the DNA TGTGCCAGTCGGCCAGGGATGAACACTGAAGCTTTCTTT. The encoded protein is CASRPGMNTEAFF.

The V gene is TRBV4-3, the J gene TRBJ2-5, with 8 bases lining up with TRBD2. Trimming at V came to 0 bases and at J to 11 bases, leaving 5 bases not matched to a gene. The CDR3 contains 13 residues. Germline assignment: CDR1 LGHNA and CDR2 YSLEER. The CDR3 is CASSQDQAGAQYF. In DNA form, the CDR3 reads TGCGCCAGCAGCCAAGATCAAGCGGGGGCACAGTACTTC.

CDR3 sequence: CASSEFQGTHGYTF. The CDR3 coding sequence is TGTGCCAGCAGTGAATTCCAGGGGACGCATGGCTACACCTTC. The chain employs TRBV6-1 and TRBJ1-2, with a weak D call TRBD1 (6 bases). This CDR3 region has 14 residues. V lost 2 bases and J 6 bases, leaving 13 bases between the germline ends. The germline gives CDR1 MNHNS, CDR2 SASEGT.

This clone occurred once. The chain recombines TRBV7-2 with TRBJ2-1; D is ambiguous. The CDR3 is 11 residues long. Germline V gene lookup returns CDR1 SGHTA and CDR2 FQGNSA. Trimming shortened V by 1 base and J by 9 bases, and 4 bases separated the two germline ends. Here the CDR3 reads CASSLGAEQFF. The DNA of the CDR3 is TGTGCCAGCAGCTTAGGAGCTGAGCAGTTCTTC.

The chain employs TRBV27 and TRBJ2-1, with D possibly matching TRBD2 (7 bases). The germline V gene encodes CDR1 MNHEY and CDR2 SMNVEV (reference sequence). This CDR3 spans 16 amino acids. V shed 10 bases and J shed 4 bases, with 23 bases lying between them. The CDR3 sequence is CATKGGSSGLYNEQFF. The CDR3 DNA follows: TGTGCCACCAAGGGGGGATCTAGCGGACTTTACAATGAGCAGTTCTTC.

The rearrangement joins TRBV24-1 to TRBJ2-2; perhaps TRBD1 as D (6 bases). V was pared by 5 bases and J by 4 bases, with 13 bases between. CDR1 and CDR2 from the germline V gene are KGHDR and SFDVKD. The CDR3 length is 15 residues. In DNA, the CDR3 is TGTGCCACCAGTGGGGGGCCCTCCGGCACCGGGGAGCTGTTTTTT. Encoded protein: CATSGGPSGTGELFF.